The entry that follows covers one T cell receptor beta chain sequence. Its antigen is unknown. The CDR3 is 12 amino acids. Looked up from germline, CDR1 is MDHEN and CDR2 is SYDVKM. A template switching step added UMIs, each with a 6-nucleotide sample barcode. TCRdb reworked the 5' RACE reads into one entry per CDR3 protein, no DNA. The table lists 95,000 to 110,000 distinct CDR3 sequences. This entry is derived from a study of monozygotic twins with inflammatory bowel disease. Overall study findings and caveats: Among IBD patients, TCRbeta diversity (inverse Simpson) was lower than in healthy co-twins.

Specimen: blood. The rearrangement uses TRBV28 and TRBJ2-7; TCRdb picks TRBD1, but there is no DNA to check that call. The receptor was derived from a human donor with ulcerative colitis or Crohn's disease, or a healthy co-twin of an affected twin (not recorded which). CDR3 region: CASCMVPREQYF.